Listed below are T cell receptor beta chains from one sample, sequenced in a study of control samples from healthy donors and cancer patients. Clones were read by immunoSEQ multiplex PCR, and TCRdb kept only the in-frame ones, dropping some. The sample has about 150,000 clones; 93% are singletons. Source material: blood. Receptors originate from a young man in good health. Each CDR3 is given with its conserved first and last residue. Each record gives: clone size, D gene, V gene, CDR3 length, J gene, CDR3 protein, CDR3 DNA. D genes are given only for firm matches. Not every row has a clone size; where given, it reads once, few, many or a size class.

size: once; D: .; V: TRBV6-4; length: 14; J: TRBJ1-1; CDR3: CASSLPGVRTEAFF; DNA: TGTGCCAGCAGCCTCCCAGGGGTGAGGACTGAAGCTTTCTTT
size: .; D: .; V: TRBV25-1; length: 14; J: TRBJ1-1; CDR3: CASTPAGRWTQAFF; DNA: TGTGCCAGCACCCCAGCGGGCAGGTGGACTCAAGCTTTCTTT
size: .; D: TRBD1; V: TRBV10-1; length: 14; J: TRBJ1-4; CDR3: CASSNRGLGEKLFF; DNA: TGCGCCAGCAGCAACAGGGGACTAGGTGAAAAACTGTTTTTT
size: .; D: .; V: TRBV7-6; length: 15; J: TRBJ1-4; CDR3: CASSLEGASNEKLFF; DNA: TGTGCCAGCAGCTTAGAAGGGGCATCTAATGAAAAACTGTTTTTT
size: .; D: .; V: TRBV18; length: 18; J: TRBJ1-1; CDR3: CASSPRVGSQAMNTEAFF; DNA: TGTGCCAGCTCACCTCGCGTCGGCTCACAGGCAATGAACACTGAAGCTTTCTTT
size: .; D: TRBD1; V: TRBV5-1; length: 15; J: TRBJ2-3; CDR3: CASSLGGQATDTQYF; DNA: TGCGCCAGCAGCTTGGGTGGACAGGCCACAGATACGCAGTATTTT
size: .; D: .; V: TRBV6-5; length: 13; J: TRBJ1-1; CDR3: CASSSGLATEAFF; DNA: TGTGCCAGCAGTTCAGGGTTGGCCACTGAAGCTTTCTTT
size: .; D: .; V: TRBV25-1; length: 13; J: TRBJ2-4; CDR3: CASSESKGNIQYF; DNA: TGTGCCAGCAGTGAGAGTAAGGGAAACATTCAGTACTTC
size: .; D: .; V: TRBV15; length: 17; J: TRBJ1-3; CDR3: CATSDLELTASGNTIYF; DNA: TGTGCCACCAGCGATCTAGAATTGACGGCCTCTGGAAACACCATATATTTT
size: .; D: .; V: TRBV5-1; length: 14; J: TRBJ1-3; CDR3: CASRVGLKGNTIYF; DNA: TGCGCCAGCAGGGTGGGGCTGAAGGGAAACACCATATATTTT
size: .; D: .; V: TRBV4-2; length: 15; J: TRBJ1-5; CDR3: CASSQQGHSNQPQHF; DNA: TGTGCCAGCAGCCAGCAGGGCCATAGCAATCAGCCCCAGCATTTT
size: .; D: .; V: TRBV5-1; length: 14; J: TRBJ2-3; CDR3: CASSLGDSRDTQYF; DNA: TGCGCCAGCAGCTTGGGAGACTCACGAGATACGCAGTATTTT
size: .; D: .; V: TRBV6-4; length: 12; J: TRBJ1-6; CDR3: CASTRGISPLHF; DNA: TGTGCCAGCACAAGGGGAATTTCACCCCTCCACTTT
size: .; D: TRBD2; V: TRBV27; length: 16; J: TRBJ2-1; CDR3: CASSFLSGLAYNEQFF; DNA: TGTGCCAGCAGTTTTTTATCGGGACTAGCTTACAATGAGCAGTTCTTC
size: .; D: .; V: TRBV15; length: 14; J: TRBJ2-7; CDR3: CATSDGLGTSEQYF; DNA: TGTGCCACCAGCGATGGGCTCGGGACCTCCGAGCAGTACTTC
size: .; D: .; V: TRBV18; length: 19; J: TRBJ2-1; CDR3: CASSPEGQVRVPGYNEQFF; DNA: TGTGCCAGCTCACCAGAGGGGCAGGTACGGGTCCCGGGGTACAATGAGCAGTTCTTC
size: .; D: .; V: TRBV28; length: 13; J: TRBJ1-1; CDR3: CASTTLRGPGAFF; DNA: TGTGCCAGCACTACACTCCGGGGTCCTGGAGCTTTCTTT
size: .; D: TRBD1; V: TRBV19; length: 14; J: TRBJ1-5; CDR3: CASSGDRGGQPQHF; DNA: TGTGCCAGTAGTGGTGACAGGGGTGGACAGCCCCAGCATTTT
size: once; D: .; V: TRBV7-2; length: 16; J: TRBJ2-7; CDR3: CASSPRRPKFTYEQYF; DNA: TGTGCCAGCAGCCCCCGGCGGCCTAAATTTACCTACGAGCAGTACTTC
size: .; D: TRBD1; V: TRBV6-5; length: 13; J: TRBJ1-2; CDR3: CASSPGQAPGYTF; DNA: TGTGCCAGCAGCCCGGGACAGGCGCCTGGCTACACCTTC
size: .; D: .; V: TRBV2; length: 13; J: TRBJ1-1; CDR3: CAPKRMINTEAFF; DNA: TGTGCCCCGAAGCGAATGATTAACACTGAAGCTTTCTTT
size: once; D: TRBD2; V: TRBV15; length: 15; J: TRBJ2-1; CDR3: CATTRTSGTYNEQFF; DNA: TGTGCCACCACCAGGACTAGCGGGACCTACAATGAGCAGTTCTTC
size: .; D: .; V: TRBV19; length: 15; J: TRBJ1-1; CDR3: CASSPSLGGHTEAFF; DNA: TGTGCCAGTAGTCCCTCACTGGGAGGGCACACTGAAGCTTTCTTT
size: .; D: .; V: TRBV12-3/TRBV12-4; length: 13; J: TRBJ1-1; CDR3: CASSGGTGPEAFF; DNA: TGTGCCAGCAGTGGGGGAACCGGCCCTGAAGCTTTCTTT
size: .; D: TRBD1; V: TRBV30; length: 14; J: TRBJ1-2; CDR3: CAWATGTANYGYTF; DNA: TGTGCCTGGGCGACAGGGACAGCTAACTATGGCTACACCTTC
size: .; D: TRBD2; V: TRBV7-2; length: 13; J: TRBJ2-7; CDR3: CASSLGLAGEQYF; DNA: TGTGCCAGCAGCTTAGGACTAGCGGGGGAGCAGTACTTC
size: .; D: TRBD1; V: TRBV5-1; length: 15; J: TRBJ1-2; CDR3: CASSPSRDRGNGYTF; DNA: TGCGCCAGCAGCCCCTCCCGGGACAGGGGAAATGGCTACACCTTC
size: .; D: .; V: TRBV19; length: 14; J: TRBJ1-5; CDR3: CASSITPGGEAQHF; DNA: TGTGCCAGTAGTATAACCCCTGGGGGTGAGGCCCAGCATTTT
size: .; D: TRBD1; V: TRBV6-5; length: 14; J: TRBJ1-1; CDR3: CASSYTGVISEAFF; DNA: TGTGCCAGCAGTTATACAGGGGTCATTTCTGAAGCTTTCTTT
size: few; D: TRBD2; V: TRBV30; length: 15; J: TRBJ2-3; CDR3: CAWTRAGGSTDTQYF; DNA: TGTGCCTGGACCCGAGCGGGGGGGAGCACAGATACGCAGTATTTT
size: .; D: TRBD2; V: TRBV18; length: 16; J: TRBJ2-2; CDR3: CASSPRLAENTGELFF; DNA: TGTGCCAGCTCTCCGAGACTAGCGGAAAACACCGGGGAGCTGTTTTTT
size: .; D: .; V: TRBV7-2; length: 15; J: TRBJ2-7; CDR3: CASSLDRIVGAQQYF; DNA: TGTGCCAGCAGCTTAGACAGAATAGTAGGGGCCCAGCAGTACTTC
size: .; D: .; V: TRBV5-1; length: 16; J: TRBJ2-3; CDR3: CASSFPLGQNTDTQYF; DNA: TGCGCCAGCAGCTTTCCTTTGGGGCAAAACACAGATACGCAGTATTTT
size: .; D: .; V: TRBV29-1; length: 11; J: TRBJ2-7; CDR3: CSVEESYEQYF; DNA: TGCAGCGTTGAGGAGTCCTACGAGCAGTACTTC
size: .; D: .; V: TRBV6-6; length: 15; J: TRBJ1-2; CDR3: CASSYSFGQMYGYTF; DNA: TGTGCCAGCAGTTACTCTTTCGGACAGATGTATGGCTACACCTTC
size: .; D: .; V: TRBV6-5; length: 14; J: TRBJ1-5; CDR3: CASSSRHINQPQHF; DNA: TGTGCCAGCAGCTCGCGCCACATCAATCAGCCCCAGCATTTT
size: .; D: .; V: TRBV6-6; length: 15; J: TRBJ1-1; CDR3: CASSPDGTLNTEAFF; DNA: TGTGCCAGCAGCCCTGACGGAACGCTGAACACTGAAGCTTTCTTT
size: .; D: .; V: TRBV6-5; length: 14; J: TRBJ2-5; CDR3: CASSYRPFSETQYF; DNA: TGTGCCAGCAGTTATAGGCCGTTCTCAGAGACCCAGTACTTC
size: .; D: TRBD1; V: TRBV7-2; length: 15; J: TRBJ1-5; CDR3: CASSLLAGGNQPQHF; DNA: TGTGCCAGCAGCTTATTAGCAGGGGGTAATCAGCCCCAGCATTTT
size: .; D: .; V: TRBV6-1; length: 19; J: TRBJ1-5; CDR3: CASSEGWRQADYSNQPQHF; DNA: TGTGCCAGCAGTGAAGGTTGGCGCCAGGCGGACTATAGCAATCAGCCCCAGCATTTT
size: .; D: TRBD1; V: TRBV29-1; length: 15; J: TRBJ1-4; CDR3: CSVLSGTGENEKLFF; DNA: TGCAGCGTTTTATCTGGTACAGGGGAAAATGAAAAACTGTTTTTT
size: .; D: .; V: TRBV15; length: 13; J: TRBJ2-2; CDR3: CATGGQGHGELFF; DNA: TGTGCCACCGGGGGGCAGGGACACGGGGAGCTGTTTTTT
size: .; D: .; V: TRBV25-1; length: 12; J: TRBJ1-2; CDR3: CASTMGDYGYTF; DNA: TGTGCCAGCACGATGGGAGATTATGGCTACACCTTC
size: .; D: .; V: TRBV16; length: 16; J: TRBJ1-3; CDR3: CASSQSWRDTGNTIYF; DNA: TGTGCCAGCAGCCAATCGTGGCGAGATACGGGAAACACCATATATTTT
size: .; D: .; V: TRBV7-9; length: 15; J: TRBJ2-3; CDR3: CASSRSGLSTDTQYF; DNA: TGTGCCAGCAGCCGAAGCGGACTTAGCACAGATACGCAGTATTTT